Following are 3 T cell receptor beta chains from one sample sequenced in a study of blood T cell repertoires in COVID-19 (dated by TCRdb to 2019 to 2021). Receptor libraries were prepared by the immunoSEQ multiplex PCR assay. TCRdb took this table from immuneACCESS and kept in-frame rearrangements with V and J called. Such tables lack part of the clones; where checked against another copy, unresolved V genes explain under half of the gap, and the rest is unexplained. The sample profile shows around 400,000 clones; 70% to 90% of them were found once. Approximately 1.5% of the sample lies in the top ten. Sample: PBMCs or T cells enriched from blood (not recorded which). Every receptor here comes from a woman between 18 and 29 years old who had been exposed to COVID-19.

The CDR3: CASSGGQGARDNSPLHF. The CDR3 DNA follows: TGCGCCAGCAGCGGGGGACAGGGGGCGCGAGATAATTCACCCCTCCACTTT. This chain joins TRBV5-1 and TRBJ1-6; TRBD1 matches at 12 bases. The CDR3 has 17 amino acids. CDR1 and CDR2 from the germline V gene are SGHRS and YFSETQ. The J segment lost 5 bases and the V segment lost 4 bases, leaving 7 bases of the junction unmatched.

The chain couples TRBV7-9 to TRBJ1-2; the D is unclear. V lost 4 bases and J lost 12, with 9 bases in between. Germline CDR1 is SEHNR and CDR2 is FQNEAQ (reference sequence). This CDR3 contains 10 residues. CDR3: CASSSVSDTF. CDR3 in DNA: TGTGCCAGCAGCTCAGTCTCCGACACCTTC.

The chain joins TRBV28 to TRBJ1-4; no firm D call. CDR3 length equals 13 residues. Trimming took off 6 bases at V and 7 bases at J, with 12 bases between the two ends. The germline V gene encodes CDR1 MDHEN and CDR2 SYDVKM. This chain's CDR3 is CASRPHGGEKLFF. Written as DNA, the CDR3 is TGTGCCAGCAGACCACACGGCGGTGAAAAACTGTTTTTT. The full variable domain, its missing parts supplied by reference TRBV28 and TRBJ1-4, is DVKVTQSSRYLVKRTGEKVFLECVQDMDHENMFWYRQDPGLGLRLIYFSYDVKMKEKGDIPEGYSVSREKKERFSLILESASTNQTSMYLCASRPHGGEKLFFGSGTQLSVL.